This T cell receptor beta chain is drawn from a study of OX40 agonist ivuxolimab in advanced cancers. The repertoire was sequenced with immunoSEQ multiplex PCR; TCRdb's copy has only in-frame clones and lacks some. The sample gives some 95,000 clones, about 85% of which show up once; more than 0.8% is in the top ten. Study results and limitations: By week 6 at 0.1 to 3.0 mg/kg, blood CD4+ and CD8+ T cells had expanded clonally.

Germline V lookup: CDR1 SGHRS, CDR2 YFSETQ. CDR3 length: 14 residues. The V segment lost 5 bases and the J segment 2 bases; nucleotides outside the gene matches: 4. On this clone itself: Its antigen is as yet unknown.

Systemic immunosuppression or a history of autoimmune disease excluded patients. Source: CD4+ or CD8+ T cells sorted from blood, taken in a trial of the OX40 agonist ivuxolimab. The V and J genes are TRBV5-1 and TRBJ2-5; TRBD2 matches 9 bases. The TCR originated in an adult with an advanced solid tumor such as melanoma, head and neck, liver or kidney cancer. CDR3: CASRASGIQETQYF. Here the CDR3 DNA reads TGCGCCAGCAGAGCTAGCGGGATTCAAGAGACCCAGTACTTC.